This T cell receptor (beta chain) was sequenced during a study of cytomegalovirus exposure and HLA in healthy donors. Background on the study: Inside one of the first data releases sat some 93 million unique TCRs taken from HLA-typed donors. Study outcomes and limitations: Immune exposure information comprised only CMV serostatus. There were three CMV-associated chains whose specificity for CMV antigens was confirmed in vitro.

Germline assignment: CDR1 LNHDA and CDR2 SQIVND (reference sequence). After removal of 1 base from V and 4 bases from J, the junction contained 3 bases not matched to a gene. This CDR3 is 15 amino acids long. A remark on this clone: Its target is unknown.

This PCR relied on a set of 60 Vbeta primers and 13 Jbeta primers. In the source study's methods: Unique TCR beta chains totaled roughly 81 million in a later count, with approximately 11 million of them shared. Repertoires were generated with immunoSEQ multiplex PCR, while TCRdb's copy carries only in-frame clones and drops some. Clone size and V and J calls were adopted from that table, with D and trimming inferred from the DNA. Among approximately 72,000 clones listed, approximately 82% were seen once. This rearrangement joins TRBV19 to TRBJ2-1; 8 positions match TRBD2. Sequencing input: PBMCs. The origin of this receptor is a young man in good health and CMV-seronegative. The CDR3 DNA reads as TGTGCCAGTAGTATAGTACTAGCGGTATACAATGAGCAGTTCTTC. Translating it yields CASSIVLAVYNEQFF.